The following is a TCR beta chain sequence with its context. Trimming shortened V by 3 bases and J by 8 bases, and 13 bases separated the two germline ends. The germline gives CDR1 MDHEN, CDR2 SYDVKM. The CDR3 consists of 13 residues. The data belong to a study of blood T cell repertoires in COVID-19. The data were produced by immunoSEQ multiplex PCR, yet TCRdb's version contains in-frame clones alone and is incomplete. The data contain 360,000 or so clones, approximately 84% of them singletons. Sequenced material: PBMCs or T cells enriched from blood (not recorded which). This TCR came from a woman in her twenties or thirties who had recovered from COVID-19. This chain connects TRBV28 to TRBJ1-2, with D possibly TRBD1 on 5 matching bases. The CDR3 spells CASSFLREQGYTF. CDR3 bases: TGTGCCAGCAGTTTTCTCAGGGAACAAGGCTACACCTTC.